The count of the clone carrying this T cell receptor (beta chain) is one. These data are taken from a study of blood T cell repertoires in COVID-19. Study-wide context: Researchers got acute and convalescent COVID-19 samples from the United States, Italy and Spain. T cells, B-cell-depleted T cells, or PBMCs provided the cDNA or gDNA that served as material.

Study processing details: Amplification with reference gene primers provided the estimates of nucleated cell counts. The method was immunoSEQ multiplex PCR; TCRdb's version includes in-frame clones alone and lacks a portion of them. That table furnishes V, J and clone size, whereas the DNA furnished D and trimming. This sample has over 100,000 clones, with 65% to 90% found just once. The CDR3 has 15 residues. Germline V gene data show CDR1 as SGDLS and CDR2 as YYNGEE. Trimming took off 3 bases at V and 0 bases at J, with 12 bases between the two ends. The chain employs TRBV9 and TRBJ1-1; unclear D gene. The sequence came from an older man with acute or convalescent COVID-19. Sequencing was carried out using peripheral blood. Here the CDR3 reads CASSAGSTVNTEAFF. CDR3 sequence (DNA): TGTGCCAGCAGCGCTGGGAGTACAGTGAACACTGAAGCTTTCTTT.